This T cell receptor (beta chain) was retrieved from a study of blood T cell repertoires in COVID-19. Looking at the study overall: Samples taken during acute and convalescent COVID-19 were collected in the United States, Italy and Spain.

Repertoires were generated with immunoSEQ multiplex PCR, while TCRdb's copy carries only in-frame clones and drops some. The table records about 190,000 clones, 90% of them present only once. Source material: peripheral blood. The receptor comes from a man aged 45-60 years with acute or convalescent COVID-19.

The CDR3 DNA reads TGCGCCAGCAGCTTTCGGGCGGGAGGGCCGGGGAATGAGCAGTTCTTC. This translates into CASSFRAGGPGNEQFF. The chain carries TRBV5-1 and TRBJ2-1, with 9 bases fitting TRBD2. The trim removed 2 bases at V and 7 bases at J, leaving 10 bases unmatched. The CDR3 length is 16 residues. Germline V gene sequence: CDR1 SGHRS, CDR2 YFSETQ.